This T cell receptor (beta chain) was retrieved from a study of cytomegalovirus exposure and HLA in healthy donors. Study-level findings and limits: A previous analysis found most TCR beta V segments productive roughly 90% or roughly 30% of the time.

Of note for this clone: Its antigen is not known.

PCR was performed using 60 Vbeta and 13 Jbeta primers. Libraries were prepared by immunoSEQ multiplex PCR; TCRdb keeps only in-frame clonotypes and omits some of them. The sample gives 100,000 to 120,000 clones, about three quarters of which show up once; under 1.5% is in the top ten. This CDR3 spans 14 amino acids. V lost 6 bases and J lost 5, with 16 bases in between. Germline CDR1 MDHEN, CDR2 SYDVKM. The sequence derives from a woman in her thirties in good health and CMV-seronegative. Sequencing input: PBMCs. The genes are TRBV28 and TRBJ2-5; the D gene is possibly TRBD2 (5 bases). The CDR3 here is CASSPIGGGETQYF. DNA for the CDR3: TGTGCCAGCAGCCCTATAGGCGGCGGGGAGACCCAGTACTTC.